The sequence of this T cell receptor (beta chain) was determined in a study of T cell responses to AZD1222 COVID-19 vaccine. The CDR3 sequence is 13 residues long. V dropped 1 base and J dropped 5 bases, with 6 bases sitting between them. Germline V lookup: CDR1 LNHDA, CDR2 SQIVND (reference sequence). The method was immunoSEQ multiplex PCR; TCRdb's version includes in-frame clones alone and lacks a portion of them. The sample has about 100,000 clones, around 94% seen once; the top ten hold 2.2%. In its sample, this clone was seen a few times. V gene TRBV19 combines with J gene TRBJ2-1; D call uncertain. The receptor comes from an adult in good health. The sample was peripheral blood, taken on day 0 of AZD1222 vaccination. The CDR3 sequence is CASSIASNNEQFF. CDR3 DNA sequence: TGTGCCAGTAGTATAGCCTCGAACAATGAGCAGTTCTTC.